The source of this T cell receptor beta chain is a study of blood T cell repertoires in COVID-19. The CDR3 consists of 14 residues. Germline-derived CDR1 and CDR2 are SEHNR and FQNEAQ (reference sequence). V was shortened by 1 base and J by 3 bases, with 7 bases between the two germline ends. Clones were sequenced by immunoSEQ multiplex PCR, and TCRdb holds only the in-frame ones, with some missing. The sample comprises about 350,000 clones, almost 90% of which are singletons, and about 6.7% rests with the top ten. Sequencing used peripheral blood. The chain joins TRBV7-9 to TRBJ2-1, with D unclear. The TCR comes from a woman aged 70-85 years with COVID-19, enrolled during active disease. DNA of the CDR3: TGTGCCAGCAGCTTAGAACAGTTCTACAATGAGCAGTTCTTC. It codes for CASSLEQFYNEQFF.